A single sample gave rise to the 14 T cell receptor beta chains below, sequenced in a study of control samples from healthy donors and cancer patients. Here immunoSEQ multiplex PCR was the method, and the copy in TCRdb shows in-frame clones only, minus some. The sample includes more than 110,000 clones, around 85% seen only once; the top ten take roughly 8.7%. Sequenced input: blood. All receptors derive from a woman aged 25 to 39 in good health.

This sequence joins TRBV18 and TRBJ1-1; no firm D call. This CDR3 comprises 13 residues. The V end lost 3 bases, the J end lost 8 bases, and 13 bases lay between the germline ends. The germline gives CDR1 KGHSH, CDR2 LQKENI. The CDR3 DNA sequence: TGTGCCAGCTCACCCCTGACATCGCCGGAAGCTTTCTTT. The encoded protein is CASSPLTSPEAFF.

The chain has TRBV4-2 and TRBJ2-7; no clear D. The CDR3 length is 17 residues. CDR1 and CDR2 (germline): LGHNA, YNFKEQ. Trimming left V 1 base short and J 0 bases short, with 16 bases between. CDR3: CASSQGVLGGSSYEQYF. In DNA, the CDR3 is TGTGCCAGCAGCCAAGGGGTTTTAGGCGGAAGCTCCTACGAGCAGTACTTC.

This clone was seen only a few times. This chain connects TRBV5-1 to TRBJ2-2, with D perhaps assigned TRBD1 or TRBD2 (9 bases each). Trimming pared 5 bases from V and 4 bases from J, leaving 30 bases between. From germline, CDR1 is SGHRS and CDR2 YFSETQ. This CDR3 region has 20 residues. The DNA for the CDR3 is TGCGCCAGCAGGCATCCCGGGACAGGGAGTCTGCGGGAGGGCACCGGGGAGCTGTTTTTT. Protein sequence: CASRHPGTGSLREGTGELFF.

J is TRBJ1-4 and V is TRBV5-1, with no clear D. V was cut by 1 base and J by 10 bases, with 11 bases left in between. This CDR3 spans 13 amino acids. Looked up from germline, CDR1 is SGHRS and CDR2 is YFSETQ. CDR3 sequence: CASSLNLVGKLFF. The CDR3 DNA is TGCGCCAGCAGCTTGAATCTCGTGGGAAAACTGTTTTTT.

The V and J genes are TRBV23-1 and TRBJ1-5, with 12 bases aligning to TRBD1. TRBV23-1 belongs to the ORF category, with a function that is uncertain. Trimming cost V 3 bases and J 2 bases; bases outside gene matches: 5. The CDR3 spans 17 residues. The CDR3 nucleotides read TGCGCCAGCAGTCACCACGGGACAGGGGGCGGCAATCAGCCCCAGCATTTT. Its translation: CASSHHGTGGGNQPQHF.

The CDR3 DNA reads TGTGCCAGCAGTGACCGGACCTTAGGGGGCTACACCTTC. Its protein product is CASSDRTLGGYTF. This chain links TRBV25-1 with TRBJ1-2, with unresolved D. CDR1 MGHDK and CDR2 SYGVNS come from the germline V gene. V lost 3 bases to trimming and J lost 8 bases, with 13 bases between them. The CDR3 extends over 13 amino acids.

The rearrangement uses TRBV28 and TRBJ2-7; 7 bases match TRBD2. Germline assignment: CDR1 MDHEN and CDR2 SYDVKM. CDR3 length: 15 amino acids. The ends lost 7 bases at V and 0 bases at J; junction bases unmatched: 9. CDR3 nucleotide sequence: TGTGCCAGCATTGCGGCTAGCGGACCCTCCTACGAGCAGTACTTC. Amino acids: CASIAASGPSYEQYF.

The chain links TRBV2 to TRBJ1-5; D perhaps matches TRBD1 (6 bases). Germline loops: CDR1 SNHLY, CDR2 FYNNEI. V dropped 2 bases and J dropped 2 bases, with 7 bases sitting between them. The CDR3 covers 14 residues. The CDR3 DNA is TGTGCCAGCAGTGAACGGACAGGCAATCAGCCCCAGCATTTT. Its translation: CASSERTGNQPQHF. Looking up the rest from reference TRBV2 and TRBJ1-5 gives the full variable domain: EPEVTQTPSHQVTQMGQEVILRCVPISNHLYFYWYRQILGQKVEFLVSFYNNEISEKSEIFDDQFSVERPDGSNFTLKIRSTKLEDSAMYFCASSERTGNQPQHFGDGTRLSIL.

The chain recombines TRBV5-1 with TRBJ2-7, with D tentatively TRBD1 (5 bases). The CDR3 runs to 15 residues. V lost 4 bases to trimming and J lost 0 bases, with 14 bases between them. The germline V gene has CDR1 SGHRS and CDR2 YFSETQ. CDR3 loop: CASSPTGSTSYEQYF. CDR3 bases: TGCGCCAGCAGCCCAACAGGCTCCACCTCCTACGAGCAGTACTTC.

The chain joins TRBV21-1 to TRBJ2-5; TRBD1 is taken as the D call from the table, unchecked against the DNA. TRBV21-1 is a documented pseudogene. This CDR3 comprises 14 residues. Here the CDR3 reads CASSKARAGETQYF. The CDR3 DNA reads as TGTGCCAGCAGCAAGGCCAGGGCTGGGGAGACCCAGTACTTC.

The chain uses TRBV5-6 and TRBJ2-1; tentative D call: TRBD2 (6 bases). This CDR3 has 16 residues. V lost 4 bases and J lost 10, with 24 bases in between. From germline, CDR1 is SGHDT and CDR2 YYEEEE. Written as DNA, the CDR3 is TGTGCCAGCAGCCCAAGGTGGCCAGCGGGTCGACGGGAGCAGTTCTTC. It is translated as CASSPRWPAGRREQFF.

J is TRBJ1-5 and V is TRBV2; weak D call: TRBD1 (5 bases). The CDR3 spans 15 residues. V gave up 4 bases and J gave up 2 bases, with 12 bases separating them. CDR1 and CDR2 from the germline V gene are SNHLY and FYNNEI. The CDR3 is CASSVQAGGNQPQHF. DNA of the CDR3: TGTGCCAGCAGTGTACAGGCGGGTGGCAATCAGCCCCAGCATTTT.

The chain is built from TRBV27 and TRBJ2-1; the match to TRBD1 covers 12 bases. CDR1 is MNHEY and CDR2 is SMNVEV in the germline V gene (reference sequence). The CDR3 has 15 residues. V dropped 6 bases and J dropped 10; count of bases not matched to a gene: 10. The CDR3 DNA follows: TGTGCCAGCAGGGTCTTGGGACAGGGGGCTGGGGAGCAGTTCTTC. Its translation is CASRVLGQGAGEQFF.

As for this clone: The junction departs from germline at one end; a sequencing error may be responsible. This rearrangement joins TRBV4-1 to TRBJ2-4; 8 nucleotides agree with TRBD1. The CDR3 spans 11 residues. Germline values: CDR1 MGHRA, CDR2 YSYEKL. The CDR3 region is CASSQAGTGGF. The DNA for the CDR3 is TGCGCCAGCAGCCAAGCCGGGACAGGCGGCTTC.